Each of the 8 T cell receptor beta chains below was sequenced from the same sample in a study of control samples from healthy donors and cancer patients. TCRdb's copy holds only in-frame clones and misses some; the assay was immunoSEQ multiplex PCR. The sample includes 90,000 or so clones, 85% to 90% of them seen just once. Sequenced input: PBMCs. The receptors were gathered from a woman aged 50 to 60 with colorectal cancer.

This clone has only one observation. This sequence joins TRBV19 and TRBJ2-1; the D is unclear. Germline V lookup: CDR1 LNHDA, CDR2 SQIVND (reference sequence). This CDR3 is 15 amino acids long. Trimming cost V 3 bases and J 1 base, with 10 bases left between them. The CDR3 region has the DNA TGTGCCAGTAGTATCGACGTCAGTTCCTACAATGAGCAGTTCTTC. It encodes CASSIDVSSYNEQFF.

The chain couples TRBV24-1 to TRBJ1-3; D is undetermined. The germline V and J ends were trimmed by 3 bases and 3 bases, with 17 bases remaining between them. This CDR3 region has 17 residues. Germline V lookup: CDR1 KGHDR, CDR2 SFDVKD. CDR3 sequence reads: CATSDRVAVLLGNTIYF. As DNA, the CDR3 is TGTGCCACCAGTGATAGGGTGGCGGTTCTACTTGGAAACACCATATATTTT.

This rearrangement joins TRBV6-5 to TRBJ2-5; 10 bases agree with TRBD1. V shed 7 bases, J shed 7 bases, and the junction held 9 bases outside the gene matches. Germline assignment: CDR1 MNHEY and CDR2 SVGAGI. This CDR3 contains 14 residues. CDR3 loop: CASNLDRGLGTQYF. The CDR3 nucleotides are TGTGCCAGCAATCTAGACAGGGGGCTGGGGACCCAGTACTTC.

The rearrangement uses TRBV28 and TRBJ2-5; 8 bases map to TRBD2. Germline V gene lookup returns CDR1 MDHEN and CDR2 SYDVKM. V dropped 5 bases and J dropped 4; count of bases not matched to a gene: 9. The CDR3 loop spans 15 amino acids. The CDR3 loop is CASSPGGARGETQYF. CDR3 in DNA: TGTGCCAGCAGTCCCGGGGGGGCCCGAGGAGAGACCCAGTACTTC.

This chain uses TRBV24-1 with TRBJ2-7; possible D gene TRBD1, 5 bases. Germline V gene data show CDR1 as KGHDR and CDR2 as SFDVKD. Trimming cost V 12 bases and J 4 bases, with 18 bases left between them. The CDR3 runs 13 residues. CDR3 sequence: CAAQGPSPYEQYV. For the CDR3, the DNA is TGTGCCGCCCAGGGTCCGTCCCCGTACGAGCAGTACGTC.

This clone was picked up a small number of times. The chain combines TRBV6-5 with TRBJ1-2, with a weak D call TRBD1 (6 bases). The CDR3 length is 14 residues. Trimming stripped 0 bases from V and 4 bases from J, with 9 bases between. Germline V gene lookup returns CDR1 MNHEY and CDR2 SVGAGI. The CDR3 sequence: CASSYSDSLYGYTF. The CDR3 bases are TGTGCCAGCAGTTACTCGGACAGCCTCTATGGCTACACCTTC.

The V gene is TRBV18, the J gene TRBJ2-1; 14 nucleotides match TRBD2. In germline, CDR1 is KGHSH, CDR2 LQKENI. V gave up 1 base and J gave up 2 bases; unmatched junction bases: 1. The CDR3 contains 17 residues. The CDR3 loop reads CASSPLTSGGAYNEQFF. The CDR3 DNA reads as TGTGCCAGCTCACCACTGACTAGCGGGGGGGCCTACAATGAGCAGTTCTTC.

Concerning this clone itself: Mismatch with germline at one junction end may stem from a read error. This chain connects TRBV10-3 to TRBJ1-6, with 7 bases fitting TRBD1. This CDR3 is built from 14 residues. Germline CDR1 reads ENHRY; CDR2 reads SYGVKD. The CDR3 here is CAISGGQHNSPLHF. The CDR3 DNA reads as TGTGCCATCAGTGGGGGACAGCATAACTCACCCCTCCACTTT.